These 9 T cell receptor beta chains share one sample of origin, sequenced in a study of blood T cell repertoires in COVID-19. Profiling relied on immunoSEQ multiplex PCR, and the TCRdb table lists in-frame clones only, not all of them. Of under 200,000 clones listed, about 80% were seen once; the top ten hold approximately 10%. Sequences were obtained from PBMCs or T cells enriched from blood (not recorded which). The receptors originated from a man between 45 and 60 years old who had recovered from COVID-19.

The chain recombines TRBV5-1 with TRBJ1-6; 7 bases line up with TRBD1. Germline-derived CDR1 and CDR2 are SGHRS and YFSETQ. There are 15 residues in the CDR3. The V gene end was trimmed by 5 bases and the J gene end by 0 bases; junction bases not matched to a gene: 2. The DNA of the CDR3 is TGCGCCAGCAGGGGGGACAGCTCCTATAATTCACCCCTCCACTTT. Encoded protein: CASRGDSSYNSPLHF.

V usage is TRBV2 and J usage is TRBJ1-4, with 7 bases lining up with TRBD1. V gave up 9 bases and J gave up 7 bases; unmatched junction bases: 11. This CDR3 region has 14 residues. CDR1 and CDR2 from the germline V gene are SNHLY and FYNNEI. The CDR3 here is CARGLGGGSEKLFF. The CDR3 region has the DNA TGTGCCAGGGGATTAGGGGGCGGCAGTGAAAAACTGTTTTTT.

The V gene is TRBV28, the J gene TRBJ2-5; perhaps TRBD1 as D (6 bases). Trimming removed 5 bases at V and 7 bases at J, with 17 bases between. CDR1 and CDR2 (germline): MDHEN, SYDVKM. The CDR3 loop spans 14 amino acids. This CDR3 reads CASSHTTGSGTQYF. For the CDR3, the DNA is TGTGCCAGCAGTCACACCACAGGGTCAGGGACCCAGTACTTC.

This rearrangement joins TRBV30 to TRBJ2-5; TRBD1 matches 8 bases. The CDR3 sequence is 16 residues long. Trimming at V came to 0 bases and at J to 0 bases, leaving 6 bases not matched to a gene. In germline, CDR1 is GTSNPN, CDR2 SVGIG (reference sequence). CDR3 coding DNA: TGTGCCTGGAGTGTACCGGGGGACAGGAACCAAGAGACCCAGTACTTC. This codes for CAWSVPGDRNQETQYF.

This sequence joins TRBV9 and TRBJ2-7, with 9 bases lining up with TRBD2. CDR3 length equals 15 residues. V lost 3 bases, J lost 4 bases, and 8 bases stayed unmatched. Germline V CDR1 and CDR2: SGDLS, YYNGEE. In nucleotides, the CDR3 is TGTGCCAGCAGCGAGCACGGCGGGGGGGCTTACGAGCAGTACTTC. This translates into CASSEHGGGAYEQYF.

This clone was detected only once. This rearrangement joins TRBV9 to TRBJ1-6; a weak D match, TRBD1 (6 bases). Germline V gives CDR1 SGDLS, CDR2 YYNGEE. The CDR3 is 13 amino acids. V was clipped by 1 base and J by 7 bases, with 6 bases between them. As DNA, the CDR3 is TGTGCCAGCAGCGTAACAGGGAATTCACCCCTCCACTTT. Amino acid sequence: CASSVTGNSPLHF.

The rearrangement links TRBV11-2 to TRBJ2-2; 8 nucleotides line up with TRBD1. CDR3 length: 18 residues. With 0 bases clipped from V and 4 bases from J, the junction kept 10 bases outside the gene matches. CDR1 and CDR2 from the germline V gene are SGHAT and FQNNGV. As DNA, the CDR3 is TGTGCCAGCAGCTTAGATATTAGGGCGGACAGGGCCACCGGGGAGCTGTTTTTT. Its protein product is CASSLDIRADRATGELFF.

The table lists this clone with a few counts. The chain uses TRBV25-1 and TRBJ1-2, with TRBD1 identical over 7 bases. The CDR3 is 14 amino acids. J gave up 4 bases and V 5 bases, and 7 bases lay outside the gene matches. The V gene's germline CDR1 is MGHDK and CDR2 SYGVNS. The CDR3 is CASSPLRDSYGYTF. CDR3 nucleotides: TGTGCCAGCAGTCCCCTCCGGGACAGCTATGGCTACACCTTC.

The chain has TRBV4-1 and TRBJ2-1, with a tentative D call TRBD2 (6 bases). This CDR3 comprises 16 residues. Trimming left V 0 bases short and J 7 bases short, with 16 bases between. The germline V gene has CDR1 MGHRA and CDR2 YSYEKL. DNA for the CDR3: TGCGCCAGCAGCCAAGATAGGGACGGGAGTAGGAATGAGCAGTTCTTC. It yields the protein CASSQDRDGSRNEQFF.